The entry below describes one T cell receptor (beta chain). The antigen is unknown. This specimen belongs to a study of persistence of HIV-infected CD4 T cells. Study results and limitations: Proviral oligoclonality tracked with TCR oligoclonality within the same sorted cells. CMV- and Gag-responding cells had lower TCRbeta richness than CD3/CD28-responding cells.

Overlapping HIV-1 Gag 15-mer peptides at around 0.91 ug per peptide per mL were used. Memory cells lacking CD40L and CD69 with high CD45RO were sorted. Donors had CD4+ T cell counts above 400 cells/uL and were CMV-seropositive. This was the immunoSEQ version 4 assay in survey mode. Method: immunoSEQ multiplex PCR; TCRdb's copy keeps in-frame clones and lacks some. Of just over 40,000 clones in the sample, around three quarters were seen once. Germline trimming cut 5 bases from V and 5 bases from J; bases unmatched to any gene: 11. The CDR3 runs to 15 residues. The germline gives CDR1 SGHRS, CDR2 YFSETQ.

The source was CD4+ T cells sorted from PBMCs after approximately 20-hour stimulation, collected from a patient who received antiretroviral therapy. V is TRBV5-1 and J is TRBJ2-7; 9 bases agree with TRBD1. The receptor was derived from an adult man with HIV who was CMV-seropositive. CDR3 amino acids: CASRGIGTGRNEQYF. The CDR3 DNA reads TGCGCCAGCAGGGGGATCGGGACAGGGAGAAACGAGCAGTACTTC.